A selection of T cell receptor beta chains follows, all from one sample in a study of beta chain features in type 1 diabetes. The method was immunoSEQ multiplex PCR; TCRdb's version includes in-frame clones alone and lacks a portion of them. The data show roughly 350,000 clones, 11% seen once. Specimen: naive CD4+ T cells from blood. Receptors originate from a woman in her 30s in good health. The CDR3 runs from the conserved cysteine through the conserved F or W. The order of the fields is clone size, V gene, J gene, D gene, CDR3 DNA, CDR3 protein. D genes are given only for firm matches. Rows may omit the clone size; those that give it use once, few, many or a size class.

clone size: few
V gene: TRBV12-5
J gene: TRBJ2-1
D gene: TRBD1
CDR3 DNA: TGTGCTAGTGGTTTGGTATTGGGGTCAGGGGGCAGTGAGCAGTTCTTC
CDR3 protein: CASGLVLGSGGSEQFF

clone size: -
V gene: TRBV28
J gene: TRBJ1-4
D gene: TRBD1
CDR3 DNA: TGTGCCAGCAGTCCGACAGGGGTAACTAATGAAAAACTGTTTTTT
CDR3 protein: CASSPTGVTNEKLFF

clone size: -
V gene: TRBV9
J gene: TRBJ2-1
D gene: -
CDR3 DNA: TGTGCCAGCAGCGTAGGGAGGGGAAATTCCAATGAGCAGTTCTTC
CDR3 protein: CASSVGRGNSNEQFF

clone size: few
V gene: TRBV28
J gene: TRBJ2-7
D gene: TRBD2
CDR3 DNA: TGTGCCAGCGCAAAAGGGACTAGCGGGAGGGTGGCGCAGTACTTC
CDR3 protein: CASAKGTSGRVAQYF

clone size: few
V gene: TRBV23-1
J gene: TRBJ2-5
D gene: TRBD2
CDR3 DNA: TGCGCCAGCAGTCAATCTACGGGACTAGCGGGACCATTAAGGGAGACCCAGTACTTC
CDR3 protein: CASSQSTGLAGPLRETQYF

clone size: few
V gene: TRBV28
J gene: TRBJ2-1
D gene: TRBD2
CDR3 DNA: TGTGCCAGCAGCCCCGGGAGCGGGACTTACAATGAGCAGTTCTTC
CDR3 protein: CASSPGSGTYNEQFF

clone size: -
V gene: TRBV4-3
J gene: TRBJ1-2
D gene: TRBD1
CDR3 DNA: TGCGCCAGCAGCCGAAGACAGGGCATTGGCTACACCTTC
CDR3 protein: CASSRRQGIGYTF

clone size: few
V gene: TRBV6-6
J gene: TRBJ2-2
D gene: -
CDR3 DNA: TGTGCCAGCAGTTATAGGGGCACCGGGGAGCTGTTTTTT
CDR3 protein: CASSYRGTGELFF

clone size: -
V gene: TRBV23-1
J gene: TRBJ1-1
D gene: TRBD1
CDR3 DNA: TGCGCCAGCAGTCAACCGGACAGGGGTAACACTGAAGCTTTCTTT
CDR3 protein: CASSQPDRGNTEAFF

clone size: few
V gene: TRBV7-2
J gene: TRBJ2-1
D gene: TRBD2
CDR3 DNA: TGTGCCAGCAGGTGGGAGCGGGGCTCCTACAATGAGCAGTTCTTC
CDR3 protein: CASRWERGSYNEQFF

clone size: -
V gene: TRBV7-6
J gene: TRBJ2-3
D gene: -
CDR3 DNA: TGTGCCAGCAGCCCGACCGTGGGCTTCACAGATACGCAGTATTTT
CDR3 protein: CASSPTVGFTDTQYF

clone size: -
V gene: TRBV6-5
J gene: TRBJ1-5
D gene: -
CDR3 DNA: TGTGCCAGCAGTTTGTTGGGGAGTCAGCCCCAGCATTTT
CDR3 protein: CASSLLGSQPQHF

clone size: few
V gene: TRBV5-4
J gene: TRBJ2-1
D gene: TRBD2
CDR3 DNA: TGTGCCAGCAGCTCCACAGCGGGAGGATACAATGAGCAGTTCTTC
CDR3 protein: CASSSTAGGYNEQFF

clone size: -
V gene: TRBV29-1
J gene: TRBJ2-5
D gene: TRBD1
CDR3 DNA: TGCAGCGTCGCCGGGACAGGGCAAGAGACCCAGTACTTC
CDR3 protein: CSVAGTGQETQYF

clone size: few
V gene: TRBV4-2
J gene: TRBJ2-3
D gene: -
CDR3 DNA: TGTGCCAGCAGCCAAGACATAGGCGGAAGCACAGATACGCAGTATTTT
CDR3 protein: CASSQDIGGSTDTQYF

clone size: -
V gene: TRBV4-3
J gene: TRBJ1-5
D gene: -
CDR3 DNA: TGCGCCAGCAGCCAATTCCAGGGTCTCGGGCAGCCCCAGCATTTT
CDR3 protein: CASSQFQGLGQPQHF

clone size: -
V gene: TRBV7-6
J gene: TRBJ2-3
D gene: -
CDR3 DNA: TGTGCCAGCAGCTTAGAGTCGAGGGATACGCAGTATTTT
CDR3 protein: CASSLESRDTQYF

clone size: few
V gene: TRBV28
J gene: TRBJ1-2
D gene: TRBD1
CDR3 DNA: TGTGCCAGCAGCCACGACCCCGGGACAGGCGACTATGGCTACACCTTC
CDR3 protein: CASSHDPGTGDYGYTF

clone size: -
V gene: TRBV7-7
J gene: TRBJ2-5
D gene: -
CDR3 DNA: TGTGCTAGCAGCTTAAATGCGGGCGGCCAAGAGACCCAGTACTTC
CDR3 protein: CASSLNAGGQETQYF

clone size: few
V gene: TRBV30
J gene: TRBJ2-2
D gene: -
CDR3 DNA: TGTGCCTGGAGTGTATTGATGGACAGCCTGAACACCGGGGAGCTGTTTTTT
CDR3 protein: CAWSVLMDSLNTGELFF

clone size: -
V gene: TRBV7-9
J gene: TRBJ1-2
D gene: -
CDR3 DNA: TGTGCCAGCAGCTTAGCTGCGGCTAACTATGGCTACACCTTC
CDR3 protein: CASSLAAANYGYTF

clone size: -
V gene: TRBV9
J gene: TRBJ2-3
D gene: TRBD2
CDR3 DNA: TGTGCCAGCAGCGTAGTTAGCGGGAGCGATACGCAGTATTTT
CDR3 protein: CASSVVSGSDTQYF

clone size: -
V gene: TRBV29-1
J gene: TRBJ1-3
D gene: TRBD1
CDR3 DNA: TGCAGCGCTGTTGACAGGGTTCCTGGAAACACCATATATTTT
CDR3 protein: CSAVDRVPGNTIYF

clone size: -
V gene: TRBV18
J gene: TRBJ1-6
D gene: -
CDR3 DNA: TGTGCCAGCTCACCACTAGTGAAGAGTGGGGCTTATTCACCCCTCCACTTT
CDR3 protein: CASSPLVKSGAYSPLHF

clone size: -
V gene: TRBV7-9
J gene: TRBJ2-7
D gene: TRBD1
CDR3 DNA: TGTGCCAGCAGCTTAGATGCCAGGGGGTCCCCTCAAGACGAGCAGTACTTC
CDR3 protein: CASSLDARGSPQDEQYF

clone size: -
V gene: TRBV7-3
J gene: TRBJ2-3
D gene: TRBD2
CDR3 DNA: TGTGCCAGCAGCTTAGCGGGAGGGCTTAATACGCAGTATTTT
CDR3 protein: CASSLAGGLNTQYF

clone size: -
V gene: TRBV15
J gene: TRBJ2-1
D gene: -
CDR3 DNA: TGTGCCACCAGCCCCCGGACTGGGCGCTCCTACAATGAGCAGTTCTTC
CDR3 protein: CATSPRTGRSYNEQFF

clone size: few
V gene: TRBV29-1
J gene: TRBJ2-5
D gene: -
CDR3 DNA: TGCAGCGTTACAAGAGACGGGACACGCCAAGAGACCCAGTACTTC
CDR3 protein: CSVTRDGTRQETQYF

clone size: -
V gene: TRBV5-6
J gene: TRBJ2-5
D gene: -
CDR3 DNA: TGTGCCAGCAGCTTGCTAGCAGAGACCCAGTACTTC
CDR3 protein: CASSLLAETQYF

clone size: few
V gene: TRBV6-6
J gene: TRBJ2-7
D gene: TRBD1
CDR3 DNA: TGTGCCAGCAGTTACCGGACAGGAAAAGACTCCTACGAGCAGTACTTC
CDR3 protein: CASSYRTGKDSYEQYF

clone size: few
V gene: TRBV6-5
J gene: TRBJ2-5
D gene: -
CDR3 DNA: TGTGCCACCCGCGGGTACCAAGAGACCCAGTACTTC
CDR3 protein: CATRGYQETQYF

clone size: few
V gene: TRBV4-2
J gene: TRBJ2-1
D gene: -
CDR3 DNA: TGTGCCAGCAGCCCCGGGGTAGCGGTGAGCTCCTACAATGAGCAGTTCTTC
CDR3 protein: CASSPGVAVSSYNEQFF

clone size: many
V gene: TRBV4-3
J gene: TRBJ1-2
D gene: TRBD1
CDR3 DNA: TGCGCCAGCAGCCGGGGACAGCCACCGGTGGGCTACACCTTC
CDR3 protein: CASSRGQPPVGYTF

clone size: few
V gene: TRBV9
J gene: TRBJ2-7
D gene: -
CDR3 DNA: TGTGCCAGCAGCGTAGACGGGGACGAGCAGTACTTC
CDR3 protein: CASSVDGDEQYF

clone size: -
V gene: TRBV18
J gene: TRBJ1-4
D gene: -
CDR3 DNA: TGTGCCAGCTCACCTGACAGCGCAACTAATGAAAAACTGTTTTTT
CDR3 protein: CASSPDSATNEKLFF

clone size: few
V gene: TRBV30
J gene: TRBJ1-3
D gene: -
CDR3 DNA: TGTGCCTGGAGTCCGGGGGGCACTGGAAACACCATATATTTT
CDR3 protein: CAWSPGGTGNTIYF

clone size: few
V gene: TRBV20-1
J gene: TRBJ1-1
D gene: -
CDR3 DNA: TGCAGTGCTGGGAGGGGCACTGAAGCTTTCTTT
CDR3 protein: CSAGRGTEAFF

clone size: few
V gene: TRBV5-6
J gene: TRBJ1-1
D gene: TRBD1
CDR3 DNA: TGTGCCAGCAGCTTAACAGGGGGCACTGAAGCTTTCTTT
CDR3 protein: CASSLTGGTEAFF

clone size: -
V gene: TRBV28
J gene: TRBJ1-2
D gene: -
CDR3 DNA: TGTGCCTGTGGACAGATCACCTATGGCTACACCTTC
CDR3 protein: CACGQITYGYTF

clone size: few
V gene: TRBV9
J gene: TRBJ2-3
D gene: TRBD2
CDR3 DNA: TGTGCCAGCAGCGACCCCGGGACTAGCGGGTCCGTCACAGATACGCAGTATTTT
CDR3 protein: CASSDPGTSGSVTDTQYF

clone size: -
V gene: TRBV9
J gene: TRBJ2-7
D gene: TRBD2
CDR3 DNA: TGTGCCAGCAGCTTCGGACTAGCGGTACCCTACGAGCAGTACTTC
CDR3 protein: CASSFGLAVPYEQYF

clone size: -
V gene: TRBV4-3
J gene: TRBJ2-1
D gene: -
CDR3 DNA: TGCGCCAGCAGCCAGCAAGCTACGGGGAGCTCCTACAATGAGCAGTTCTTC
CDR3 protein: CASSQQATGSSYNEQFF

clone size: -
V gene: TRBV27
J gene: TRBJ1-1
D gene: -
CDR3 DNA: TGTGCCAGCAGTCCCAGACAGGCCGTGAACACTGAAGCTTTCTTT
CDR3 protein: CASSPRQAVNTEAFF

clone size: few
V gene: TRBV2
J gene: TRBJ1-5
D gene: -
CDR3 DNA: TGTGCCAGCACCGCGGGCAGAGGCAATCAGCCCCAGCATTTT
CDR3 protein: CASTAGRGNQPQHF

clone size: -
V gene: TRBV9
J gene: TRBJ2-7
D gene: -
CDR3 DNA: TGTGCCAGCAGCGTAGATCCCAACAGCTACGAGCAGTACTTC
CDR3 protein: CASSVDPNSYEQYF

clone size: -
V gene: TRBV19
J gene: TRBJ2-6
D gene: -
CDR3 DNA: TGTGCCAGTAGCCCTGCGGGGTCTCGGGCCAACGTCCTGACTTTC
CDR3 protein: CASSPAGSRANVLTF

clone size: -
V gene: TRBV7-7
J gene: TRBJ2-5
D gene: -
CDR3 DNA: TGTGCTAGCAGCTTTGGTGGGAGAGAGACCCAGTACTTC
CDR3 protein: CASSFGGRETQYF

clone size: -
V gene: TRBV28
J gene: TRBJ2-1
D gene: TRBD1
CDR3 DNA: TGTGCCAGCAGCTGGGACAGGGATGAGCAGTTCTTC
CDR3 protein: CASSWDRDEQFF

clone size: -
V gene: TRBV30
J gene: TRBJ2-3
D gene: -
CDR3 DNA: TGTGCCTGGAGTGTAGTGAGGGAGCCAGATACGCAGTATTTT
CDR3 protein: CAWSVVREPDTQYF

clone size: few
V gene: TRBV7-9
J gene: TRBJ2-1
D gene: TRBD2
CDR3 DNA: TGTGCCAGCAGCTTGGTAGCGGGGCCCTACAATGAGCAGTTCTTC
CDR3 protein: CASSLVAGPYNEQFF

clone size: few
V gene: TRBV15
J gene: TRBJ1-2
D gene: -
CDR3 DNA: TGTGCCACCAGACGGGGGAGTGGTGGTGGCTACACCTTC
CDR3 protein: CATRRGSGGGYTF

clone size: -
V gene: TRBV30
J gene: TRBJ1-5
D gene: -
CDR3 DNA: TGTGCCTGGAGTGCTGGAGGCGGAAATCAGCCCCAGCATTTT
CDR3 protein: CAWSAGGGNQPQHF

clone size: few
V gene: TRBV30
J gene: TRBJ2-5
D gene: TRBD1
CDR3 DNA: TGTGCCTGGAGCCAAAGGGGGACAGGGTCCGAGACCCAGTACTTC
CDR3 protein: CAWSQRGTGSETQYF

clone size: few
V gene: TRBV2
J gene: TRBJ2-5
D gene: TRBD2
CDR3 DNA: TGTGCCAGGTCGACTAGCGGATCCCAAGAGACCCAGTACTTC
CDR3 protein: CARSTSGSQETQYF

clone size: -
V gene: TRBV28
J gene: TRBJ2-2
D gene: -
CDR3 DNA: TGTGCCAGCAGCCAAGCGACTGCGGGCACCGGGGAGCTGTTTTTT
CDR3 protein: CASSQATAGTGELFF

clone size: -
V gene: TRBV30
J gene: TRBJ2-5
D gene: -
CDR3 DNA: TGTGCCTGGAGTGTACCCCCCGAGGCCCAAGAGACCCAGTACTTC
CDR3 protein: CAWSVPPEAQETQYF

clone size: few
V gene: TRBV30
J gene: TRBJ2-7
D gene: TRBD1
CDR3 DNA: TGTGCCTGGACTTCATCGGGGACAGTTTTCAACGAGCAGTACTTC
CDR3 protein: CAWTSSGTVFNEQYF

clone size: -
V gene: TRBV5-1
J gene: TRBJ2-1
D gene: -
CDR3 DNA: TGCGCCAGCAGCTTGGGTCTCAAGGAGGGGGAGCAGTTCTTC
CDR3 protein: CASSLGLKEGEQFF

clone size: -
V gene: TRBV27
J gene: TRBJ1-5
D gene: -
CDR3 DNA: TGTGCCAGCAGTTTGGACAGAGAGTGGCGTCAGCCCCAGCATTTT
CDR3 protein: CASSLDREWRQPQHF

clone size: few
V gene: TRBV7-2
J gene: TRBJ2-3
D gene: TRBD2
CDR3 DNA: TGTGCCAGCAGCGTGACTAGCGGAGTCACAGATACGCAGTATTTT
CDR3 protein: CASSVTSGVTDTQYF